A single sample gave rise to the 21 T cell receptor beta chains below, sequenced in a study of shared clonotypes between healthy human individuals. The data were produced by immunoSEQ multiplex PCR, yet TCRdb's version contains in-frame clones alone and is incomplete. The repertoire has around 1,900,000 clones, 90% to 95% of them found once; the top ten carry approximately 1.6%. The naive CD8 fraction comprised CD45RO-negative cells positively selected for CCR7 and excluded terminally differentiated effector memory CD45RA+ cells. Specimen: naive CD8+ T cells from PBMCs. These receptors were obtained from a man aged 18 to 30 in good health. Some clones in this sample may be carry-over from other donors' samples.

The chain combines TRBV6-6 with TRBJ1-3, with D tentatively TRBD1 (6 bases). This CDR3 is 14 amino acids long. V was trimmed by 4 bases and J by 4 bases, leaving 11 bases between them. Germline V lookup: CDR1 MNHNY, CDR2 SVGAGI (reference sequence). The CDR3 DNA sequence: TGTGCCAGCAGTTCAACAGGGACCGGAAACACCATATATTTT. It translates to CASSSTGTGNTIYF.

The chain has TRBV5-5 and TRBJ1-1; D is perhaps TRBD1 (5 bases). Germline CDR1 is SGHKS and CDR2 is YYEKEE (reference sequence). Trimming pared 3 bases from V and 5 bases from J, leaving 8 bases between. The CDR3 has 12 amino acids. The CDR3 protein is CASSSTETEAFF. Written as DNA, the CDR3 is TGTGCCAGCAGCTCGACAGAAACTGAAGCTTTCTTT.

The chain has TRBV6-4 and TRBJ2-1, with 9 bases aligning to TRBD2. V lost 6 bases and J lost 6; bases outside the gene matches: 6. The CDR3 spans 14 residues. CDR1 and CDR2 (germline): MRHNA, SNTAGT. CDR3 nucleotides: TGTGCCAGCAGCGTGGGACTAGCCGTCAATGAGCAGTTCTTC. The encoded protein is CASSVGLAVNEQFF.

CDR3 DNA: TGTGCCAGCAGGGCCGAGAACACCGGGGAGCTGTTTTTT. Protein product: CASRAENTGELFF. The chain is built from TRBV6-5 and TRBJ2-2; D is undetermined. The V and J ends lost 6 bases and 1 base respectively, with 6 bases between them. Per the germline V gene, CDR1 is MNHEY and CDR2 is SVGAGI. The CDR3 totals 13 residues.

The chain uses TRBV11-2 and TRBJ2-5; D is unresolved. V was shortened by 5 bases and J by 5 bases, with 9 bases between the two germline ends. The CDR3 is made up of 12 amino acids. CDR1 is SGHAT and CDR2 is FQNNGV in the germline V gene. The CDR3 protein is CASSPLVETQYF. Here the CDR3 DNA reads TGTGCCAGCAGCCCCCTCGTGGAGACCCAGTACTTC.

The CDR3 nucleotides are TGTGCCAGCAGCGCAGGCATCTCTGGAAACACCATATATTTT. It specifies CASSAGISGNTIYF. The chain combines TRBV7-9 with TRBJ1-3; D call uncertain. V dropped 5 bases and J dropped 0 bases, with 8 bases sitting between them. Per germline, CDR1 SEHNR and CDR2 FQNEAQ (reference sequence). This CDR3 has 14 amino acids. The whole variable domain, remainder taken from reference TRBV7-9 and TRBJ1-3, is DTGVSQNPRHKITKRGQNVTFRCDPISEHNRLYWYRQTLGQGPEFLTYFQNEAQLEKSRLLSDRFSAERPKGSFSTLEIQRTEQGDSAMYLCASSAGISGNTIYFGEGSWLTVV.

Points on this clone: The sample contains more than one DNA sequence encoding this CDR3. The CDR3 bases are TGTGCCAGCAGCCCTACAACTGGAAACACCATATATTTT. Encoded protein: CASSPTTGNTIYF. This chain connects TRBV28 to TRBJ1-3; the D is unclear. CDR1 and CDR2 from the germline V gene are MDHEN and SYDVKM. This CDR3 spans 13 amino acids. Trimming left V 6 bases short and J 2 bases short, with 8 bases between. The full variable domain, rest sourced from reference TRBV28 and TRBJ1-3, is DVKVTQSSRYLVKRTGEKVFLECVQDMDHENMFWYRQDPGLGLRLIYFSYDVKMKEKGDIPEGYSVSREKKERFSLILESASTNQTSMYLCASSPTTGNTIYFGEGSWLTVV.

The V and J genes are TRBV7-8 and TRBJ1-1; the D gene is possibly TRBD1 (5 bases). CDR3 length equals 16 residues. CDR1 is SGHVS and CDR2 is FQNEAQ in the germline V gene. Trimming took 1 base from V and 5 from J, leaving 17 bases between them. The CDR3 spells CASSLVPGTRGTEAFF. CDR3 DNA: TGTGCCAGCAGCTTAGTACCGGGGACGAGGGGTACTGAAGCTTTCTTT.

The chain has TRBV15 and TRBJ2-3; D uncertain. V shed 2 bases and J shed 0 bases, with 6 bases lying between them. Germline lookup yields CDR1 LNHNV and CDR2 YYDKDF (reference sequence). This CDR3 contains 14 residues. CDR3 residues: CATSRPGSTDTQYF. The CDR3, as DNA: TGTGCCACCAGCAGACCAGGAAGCACAGATACGCAGTATTTT.

The chain joins TRBV19 to TRBJ2-5; D gene ambiguous. The CDR3 spans 11 residues. Germline assignment: CDR1 LNHDA and CDR2 SQIVND (reference sequence). V was trimmed by 7 bases and J by 5 bases, leaving 8 bases between them. CDR3 sequence (DNA): TGTGCCAGTACCCAAGGGGAGACCCAGTACTTC. The encoded protein is CASTQGETQYF.

This clone has just one count. The gene calls are TRBV28 and TRBJ2-7; D gene ambiguous. Germline V gene sequence: CDR1 MDHEN, CDR2 SYDVKM. The CDR3 is made up of 14 amino acids. V was cut by 4 bases and J by 2 bases, with 12 bases left in between. CDR3: CASSSRTLPYEQYF. CDR3 nucleotide sequence: TGTGCCAGCAGTTCAAGGACCCTTCCCTACGAGCAGTACTTC.

This chain links TRBV6-1 with TRBJ2-1; 12 bases fit TRBD2. J was trimmed by 7 bases and V by 5 bases; bases with no gene match: 3. The CDR3 covers 14 residues. Per germline, CDR1 MNHNS and CDR2 SASEGT. The CDR3: CASSLAGGWNEQFF. The CDR3 nucleotides read TGTGCCAGCAGTCTAGCGGGAGGGTGGAATGAGCAGTTCTTC.

The chain recombines TRBV7-9 with TRBJ1-1; D gene unclear. CDR1 and CDR2 (germline): SEHNR, FQNEAQ (reference sequence). Trimming removed 5 bases at V and 2 bases at J, with 18 bases between. The CDR3 sequence is 16 residues long. Here the CDR3 DNA reads TGTGCCAGCAGCCCTACAACCGAACACTTAAACACTGAAGCTTTCTTT. This gives the protein CASSPTTEHLNTEAFF. Based on the CDR3 plus reference TRBV7-9 and TRBJ1-1, the full variable domain is DTGVSQNPRHKITKRGQNVTFRCDPISEHNRLYWYRQTLGQGPEFLTYFQNEAQLEKSRLLSDRFSAERPKGSFSTLEIQRTEQGDSAMYLCASSPTTEHLNTEAFFGQGTRLTVV.

The J gene is TRBJ2-7, the V gene TRBV19; perhaps TRBD2 as D (5 bases). The CDR3 extends over 13 amino acids. Germline V gene lookup returns CDR1 LNHDA and CDR2 SQIVND (reference sequence). The V end was cut by 6 bases, the J end by 3 bases, with 12 bases between. The CDR3 here is CASRAGGDYEQYF. The CDR3 DNA reads as TGTGCCAGTAGGGCGGGTGGGGACTACGAGCAGTACTTC. The full variable domain, rest sourced from reference TRBV19 and TRBJ2-7, is DGGITQSPKYLFRKEGQNVTLSCEQNLNHDAMYWYRQDPGQGLRLIYYSQIVNDFQKGDIAEGYSVSREKKESFPLTVTSAQKNPTAFYLCASRAGGDYEQYFGPGTRLTVT.

The J gene is TRBJ2-7, the V gene TRBV5-6, with 7 bases matching TRBD2. Germline CDR1 SGHDT, CDR2 YYEEEE. CDR3 size: 14 residues. The J segment lost 5 bases and the V segment lost 1 base, leaving 6 bases of the junction unmatched. The CDR3 DNA reads as TGTGCCAGCAGCTTGAGCGGGAAGTTTAACGAGCAGTACTTC. Translated: CASSLSGKFNEQYF.

V and J are TRBV27 and TRBJ1-2; perhaps TRBD1 as D (6 bases). V was shortened by 6 bases and J by 4 bases, with 15 bases between the two germline ends. The CDR3 length is 14 residues. Germline CDR1 and CDR2: MNHEY and SMNVEV (reference sequence). CDR3 in DNA: TGTGCCAGCAGCTGGAGGGGGGTCGGCTATGGCTACACCTTC. Amino acids: CASSWRGVGYGYTF.

This clone was seen more than once but under ten times. The rearrangement links TRBV7-9 to TRBJ1-1, with 7 bases aligning to TRBD1. The germline V gene has CDR1 SEHNR and CDR2 FQNEAQ (reference sequence). The CDR3 loop spans 12 amino acids. V shed 5 bases, J shed 8 bases, and the junction held 5 bases outside the gene matches. As DNA, the CDR3 is TGTGCCAGCAGCCGTGGGACAGTCGAAGCTTTCTTT. This encodes CASSRGTVEAFF.

The chain links TRBV9 to TRBJ2-1, with TRBD2 as a possible D gene (5 bases). With 0 bases removed from V and 0 bases from J, the gap between germline ends came to 7 bases. Germline assignment: CDR1 SGDLS and CDR2 YYNGEE. CDR3 length: 15 amino acids. The DNA of the CDR3 is TGTGCCAGCAGCGTAGACGAGGGCTCCTACAATGAGCAGTTCTTC. Its translation is CASSVDEGSYNEQFF.

The chain employs TRBV9 and TRBJ2-7; D gene uncertain. This CDR3 spans 12 amino acids. From germline, CDR1 is SGDLS and CDR2 YYNGEE. Trimming removed 3 bases at V and 5 bases at J, with 9 bases between. The chain's CDR3 is CASSADPNEQYF. The CDR3 nucleotides read TGTGCCAGCAGCGCAGACCCGAACGAGCAGTACTTC.

The V and J genes are TRBV7-9 and TRBJ2-1; 15 bases fit TRBD2. The junction had 10 bases not matched to a gene; V was cut back by 5 bases and J by 8 bases. CDR1 and CDR2 from the germline V gene are SEHNR and FQNEAQ (reference sequence). The CDR3 totals 17 residues. CDR3 sequence: CASSGTGTSGRPHEQFF. CDR3 coding DNA: TGTGCCAGCAGCGGGACCGGGACTAGCGGGAGGCCCCATGAGCAGTTCTTC.

V usage is TRBV4-2 and J usage is TRBJ2-4; weak D call: TRBD2 (5 bases). Deletions cut 0 bases from V and 1 base from J, with 10 bases between. CDR1 is LGHNA and CDR2 is YNFKEQ in the germline V gene. The CDR3 loop spans 16 amino acids. This chain's CDR3 is CASSQDPAGAKNIQYF. The CDR3 nucleotides are TGTGCCAGCAGCCAAGATCCGGCGGGCGCCAAAAACATTCAGTACTTC.